The 3 T cell receptor beta chains reported below all come from one sample, sequenced in a study of OX40 agonist ivuxolimab in advanced cancers. Generated by immunoSEQ multiplex PCR, the TCRdb table keeps only in-frame clones and is missing some. The repertoire has tens of thousands of clones, 65% to 85% of them found once; the top ten carry approximately 5.1%. This material consisted of CD4+ or CD8+ T cells sorted from blood, taken in a trial of the OX40 agonist ivuxolimab. These receptors were collected from an adult with an advanced solid tumor such as melanoma, head and neck, liver or kidney cancer.

V and J are TRBV7-9 and TRBJ1-2; 9 bases are a match to TRBD1. The CDR3 runs 17 residues. From germline, CDR1 is SEHNR and CDR2 FQNEAQ (reference sequence). Losses at the gene ends were 0 bases for V and 5 bases for J; bases not matched to a gene: 10. The CDR3 DNA is TGTGCCAGCAGCTTAGCCCGACAGGGGGGTTACGAATATGGCTACACCTTC. Translation: CASSLARQGGYEYGYTF.

This clone was recorded only once. The rearrangement uses TRBV20-1 and TRBJ2-1, with no clear D. V was trimmed by 1 base and J by 5 bases, leaving 3 bases between them. The CDR3 runs to 11 residues. CDR1 and CDR2 (germline): DFQATT, SNEGSKA (reference sequence). DNA for the CDR3: TGCAGTGCTAGAGGGAACAATGAGCAGTTCTTC. Encoded protein: CSARGNNEQFF.

The chain employs TRBV4-1 and TRBJ1-5; D is uncertain. The germline gives CDR1 MGHRA, CDR2 YSYEKL. The CDR3 is made up of 15 amino acids. The ends were cut back, 0 bases at V and 6 bases at J, with 12 bases in the middle. DNA of the CDR3: TGCGCCAGCAGCCAAGATCCGGCGGGAGGTCAGCCCCAGCATTTT. Translation gives CASSQDPAGGQPQHF.